Listed here are 18 T cell receptor beta chains from one sample, sequenced in a study of T-cell reconstitution after alpha-beta-depleted transplantation in children. TCRbeta library preparation incorporated unique molecular identifiers. TCRdb processed the PCR reads anew with MiXCR; each CDR3 protein has one entry. This sample has about 640,000 distinct CDR3 sequences, with 16% found just once. The material sequenced was PBMCs from the stem cell graft donor, taken from the stem cell graft. All receptors come from a human donor who donated a stem cell graft to a child with acute myeloid leukemia.

The chain employs TRBV7-9 and TRBJ1-1, with D uncertain. This CDR3 has 14 amino acids. Germline values: CDR1 SEHNR, CDR2 FQNEAQ (reference sequence). Trimming removed 5 bases at V and 0 bases at J, with 10 bases between. The CDR3 loop is CASSLNFMNTEAFF. CDR3 nucleotide sequence: TGTGCCAGCAGCCTAAACTTTATGAACACTGAAGCTTTCTTT.

The rearrangement links TRBV20-1 to TRBJ2-7; D is possibly TRBD1 or TRBD2 (5 bases each). This CDR3 spans 14 amino acids. Trimming removed 3 bases at V and 2 bases at J, with 14 bases between. The V gene's germline CDR1 is DFQATT and CDR2 SNEGSKA (reference sequence). CDR3: CSARGVAKTYEQYF. CDR3 DNA sequence: TGCAGTGCTAGGGGGGTGGCCAAAACCTACGAGCAGTACTTC.

This rearrangement joins TRBV5-1 to TRBJ1-6; D is perhaps TRBD1 (6 bases). Germline-derived CDR1 and CDR2 are SGHRS and YFSETQ. The CDR3 has 14 amino acids. Trimming shortened V by 5 bases and J by 9 bases, and 15 bases separated the two germline ends. The CDR3 here is CASSYGGAGSPLHF. In DNA, the CDR3 is TGCGCCAGCAGTTACGGGGGCGCCGGTTCACCCCTCCACTTT.

This clonotype was detected many times. The gene calls are TRBV20-1 and TRBJ1-2, with D possibly matching TRBD1 (5 bases). CDR1 and CDR2 from the germline V gene are DFQATT and SNEGSKA (reference sequence). The CDR3 has 14 amino acids. V was clipped by 4 bases and J by 3 bases, with 15 bases between them. The chain's CDR3 is CSAIERDGHYGYTF. CDR3 DNA: TGCAGTGCTATAGAAAGGGACGGACACTATGGCTACACCTTC.

This clonotype was seen a few times. The chain carries TRBV7-2 and TRBJ1-5; possible D gene TRBD1, 6 bases. CDR1 is SGHTA, CDR2 FQGNSA, per germline. Trimming took 1 base from V and 9 from J, leaving 16 bases between them. The CDR3 has 15 residues. The CDR3 nucleotides read TGTGCCAGCAGCTTAGTTGGTCAGGGGCCTGGGCCCCAGCATTTT. This codes for CASSLVGQGPGPQHF. Looking up the rest from reference TRBV7-2 and TRBJ1-5 gives the full variable domain: GAGVSQSPSNKVTEKGKDVELRCDPISGHTALYWYRQSLGQGLEFLIYFQGNSAPDKSGLPSDRFSAERTGGSVSTLTIQRTQQEDSAVYLCASSLVGQGPGPQHFGDGTRLSIL.

The genes are TRBV27 and TRBJ2-1, with D possibly matching TRBD2 (5 bases). Germline CDR1 MNHEY, CDR2 SMNVEV (reference sequence). The CDR3 has 13 amino acids. The V and J ends lost 2 bases and 7 bases respectively, with 9 bases between them. This chain's CDR3 is CASSLTRGNEQFF. The CDR3 DNA follows: TGTGCCAGCAGTTTAACGCGCGGGAATGAGCAGTTCTTC.

The gene calls are TRBV5-1 and TRBJ2-1; 10 bases align to TRBD1. This CDR3 region has 14 residues. Germline CDR1 SGHRS, CDR2 YFSETQ. V was pared by 3 bases and J by 6 bases, with 3 bases of the junction left unmatched. For the CDR3, the DNA is TGCGCCAGCAGCTCGGGACAGGGGAGCAATGAGCAGTTCTTC. Residues: CASSSGQGSNEQFF.

This clonotype was counted at least ten times. This chain uses TRBV7-2 with TRBJ2-5, with a tentative D call TRBD1 (6 bases). This CDR3 contains 14 residues. Trimming removed 2 bases from V and 4 bases from J, with 11 bases in between. Germline loops: CDR1 SGHTA, CDR2 FQGNSA. The CDR3 nucleotides read TGTGCCAGCAGCTTATGGGGGCTGGTAGAGACCCAGTACTTC. It translates to CASSLWGLVETQYF.

This clonotype was seen repeatedly, ten times or more. This sequence joins TRBV10-3 and TRBJ2-7, with 7 nucleotides matching TRBD1. There are 18 residues in the CDR3. CDR1 and CDR2 from the germline V gene are ENHRY and SYGVKD. Trimming removed 2 bases from V and 0 bases from J; junction bases left unmatched: 13. The CDR3 is CAISERAPGQKSSYEQYV. The CDR3 bases are TGTGCCATCAGTGAGAGGGCGCCGGGACAGAAGAGCTCCTACGAGCAGTACGTC.

This clonotype was counted ten times or more. This chain connects TRBV12-3 or TRBV12-4 to TRBJ2-5; a weak D match, TRBD2 (6 bases). Trimming pared 8 bases from V and 2 bases from J, leaving 12 bases between. The CDR3 loop spans 13 amino acids. CDR3 sequence (DNA): TGTGCCAGCGTTTCGGGACTTCAAGAGACCCAGTACTTC. Translated: CASVSGLQETQYF.

At least ten counts were recorded for this clonotype. This chain links TRBV9 with TRBJ2-1, with D possibly being TRBD1 (5 bases). CDR1 and CDR2 from the germline V gene are SGDLS and YYNGEE. The CDR3 has 14 amino acids. Trimming left V 0 bases short and J 6 bases short, with 10 bases between. For the CDR3, the DNA is TGTGCCAGCAGCGTAGCAGGCAGGGTCAATGAGCAGTTCTTC. Protein product: CASSVAGRVNEQFF.

This clonotype has at least ten counts. The chain uses TRBV6-2 or TRBV6-3 and TRBJ2-7; no clear D. The V end lost 5 bases, the J end lost 0 bases, and 11 bases lay between the germline ends. The CDR3 totals 14 residues. Germline V lookup: CDR1 MNHEY, CDR2 SVGEGT. CDR3 DNA sequence: TGTGCCAGCAGTCTCACTCCTGCCTCCTACGAGCAGTACTTC. This encodes CASSLTPASYEQYF.

This clonotype showed up many times. This rearrangement joins TRBV6-1 to TRBJ2-7; D remains ambiguous. The CDR3 contains 16 residues. Germline V gene sequence: CDR1 MNHNS, CDR2 SASEGT. The V gene lost 7 bases and the J gene lost 3 bases, with 22 bases spanning the gap. CDR3 residues: CASTQTARSIGYEQYF. Here the CDR3 DNA reads TGTGCCAGCACTCAAACGGCACGATCGATCGGCTACGAGCAGTACTTC.

This chain links TRBV27 with TRBJ1-5, with 7 bases that match TRBD1. Germline-derived CDR1 and CDR2 are MNHEY and SMNVEV (reference sequence). V lost 0 bases to trimming and J lost 7 bases; unmatched junction nucleotides: 3. This CDR3 spans 14 amino acids. The CDR3, as DNA: TGTGCCAGCAGTTTATCCCGGACAGGACAGCCCCAGCATTTT. Amino acids: CASSLSRTGQPQHF.

This clonotype was seen more than once but under ten times. V is TRBV5-1 and J is TRBJ2-3; a weak D match, TRBD2 (6 bases). The CDR3 consists of 14 residues. Germline V gene sequence: CDR1 SGHRS, CDR2 YFSETQ. V was cut by 4 bases and J by 1 base, with 10 bases left in between. The CDR3 bases are TGCGCCAGCAGCCCCTGGGAGGGCACAGATACGCAGTATTTT. Translated, it gives CASSPWEGTDTQYF.

This clonotype has a handful of counts. The chain is built from TRBV7-2 and TRBJ2-5, with D tentatively TRBD2 (6 bases). This CDR3 is built from 14 residues. Germline V gene lookup returns CDR1 SGHTA and CDR2 FQGNSA. V lost 7 bases and J 2 bases, leaving 14 bases between the germline ends. The CDR3 reads CASTSPGEQETQYF. The CDR3 DNA reads as TGTGCCAGCACCTCTCCGGGGGAGCAAGAGACCCAGTACTTC.

This clonotype was recorded many times. The chain combines TRBV29-1 with TRBJ2-7; TRBD1 agrees at 11 bases. Germline CDR1 is SQVTM and CDR2 is ANQGSEA. Trimming took 3 bases from V and 5 from J; bases not matched to a gene: 3. CDR3 length equals 13 residues. For the CDR3, the DNA is TGCAGCGTTGACCGGACAGGGGGCCACGAGCAGTACTTC. Translating gives CSVDRTGGHEQYF.

This clonotype was detected ten times or more. This rearrangement joins TRBV12-3 or TRBV12-4 to TRBJ1-2, with unresolved D. Trimming took 1 base from V and 3 from J, leaving 9 bases between them. The CDR3 is made up of 14 amino acids. CDR3 region: CASSLDSAHYGYTF. In DNA, the CDR3 is TGTGCCAGCAGTTTAGACAGCGCTCACTATGGCTACACCTTC.